These 2 T cell receptor beta chains were all obtained from the same sample, sequenced in a study of response to subunit inactivated influenza vaccine. From the RT-PCR reads, TCRdb called clonotypes with MiXCR, one entry per CDR3 protein. The repertoire holds more than 150,000 distinct CDR3 sequences, with roughly 10% as singletons. Material: CD8+ T cells sorted from PBMCs, obtained 23 to 25 months after vaccination. The receptors were gathered from a man aged 50-75 years who received an inactivated influenza vaccine.

The chain combines TRBV7-2 with TRBJ2-5; 8 nucleotides match TRBD2. CDR3 size: 17 residues. The germline V gene has CDR1 SGHTA and CDR2 FQGNSA. V shed 6 bases and J 5 bases; nucleotides not matched to a gene: 17. In nucleotides, the CDR3 is TGTGCCAGCAGACATTCGGCAGCGGGAGTATCCGGCGAGACCCAGTACTTC. Its protein product is CASRHSAAGVSGETQYF.

The chain is built from TRBV9 and TRBJ2-7, with TRBD2 identical over 10 bases. The CDR3 covers 14 residues. Germline V gene sequence: CDR1 SGDLS, CDR2 YYNGEE. After removal of 1 base from V and 5 bases from J, the junction contained 3 bases not matched to a gene. In nucleotides, the CDR3 is TGTGCCAGCAGCGTATCTAGCGGGAGCCACGAGCAGTACTTC. Encoded protein: CASSVSSGSHEQYF.